This TCR beta chain is drawn from a study of blood T cell repertoires in COVID-19. The CDR3 extends over 14 amino acids. J gave up 3 bases and V 5 bases, and 3 bases lay outside the gene matches. Germline lookup yields CDR1 ENHRY and CDR2 SYGVKD. Repertoires were generated with immunoSEQ multiplex PCR, while TCRdb's copy carries only in-frame clones and drops some. The repertoire includes some 350,000 clones, around 91% of them detected once, and less than 1.2% sits in the top ten. Points on this clone: Other nucleotide sequences from this sample produce the same CDR3.

Before being deemed recovered, Cohort 3 donors had two negative PCRs, clearance, or symptom resolution. The receptor comes from a man aged 18 to 30 who had recovered from COVID-19. The chain uses TRBV10-3 and TRBJ2-7, with 11 bases aligning to TRBD2. The specimen sequenced was PBMCs or T cells enriched from blood (not recorded which). The chain's CDR3 is CAISTSGGSYEQYF. CDR3 nucleotides: TGTGCCATCAGTACTAGCGGGGGAAGCTACGAGCAGTACTTC.